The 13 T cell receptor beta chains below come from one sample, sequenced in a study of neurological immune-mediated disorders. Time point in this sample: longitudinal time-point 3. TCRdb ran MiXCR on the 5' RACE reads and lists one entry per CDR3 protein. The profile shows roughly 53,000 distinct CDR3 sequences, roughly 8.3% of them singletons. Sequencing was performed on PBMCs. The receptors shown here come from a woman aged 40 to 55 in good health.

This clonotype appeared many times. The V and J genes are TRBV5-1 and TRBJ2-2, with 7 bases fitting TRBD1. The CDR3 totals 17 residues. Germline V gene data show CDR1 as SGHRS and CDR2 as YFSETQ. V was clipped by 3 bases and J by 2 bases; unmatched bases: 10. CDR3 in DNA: TGCGCCAGCAGCTGGAAAAATGGGACAGTTAACACCGGGGAGCTGTTTTTT. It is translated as CASSWKNGTVNTGELFF.

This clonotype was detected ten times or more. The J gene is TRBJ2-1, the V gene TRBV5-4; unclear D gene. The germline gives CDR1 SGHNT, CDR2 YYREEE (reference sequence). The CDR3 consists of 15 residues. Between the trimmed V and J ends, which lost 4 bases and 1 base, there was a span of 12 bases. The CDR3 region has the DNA TGTGCCAGCAGCCCGGACGGGCTTTCCTACAATGAGCAGTTCTTC. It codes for CASSPDGLSYNEQFF.

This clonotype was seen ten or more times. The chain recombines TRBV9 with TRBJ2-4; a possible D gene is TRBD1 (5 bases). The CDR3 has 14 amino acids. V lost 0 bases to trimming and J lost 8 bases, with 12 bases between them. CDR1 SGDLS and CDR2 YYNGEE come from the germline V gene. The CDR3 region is CASSVAPQGDIQYF. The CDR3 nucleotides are TGTGCCAGCAGCGTAGCTCCCCAGGGCGACATTCAGTACTTC. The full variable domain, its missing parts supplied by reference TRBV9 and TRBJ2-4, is DSGVTQTPKHLITATGQRVTLRCSPRSGDLSVYWYQQSLDQGLQFLIQYYNGEERAKGNILERFSAQQFPDLHSELNLSSLELGDSALYFCASSVAPQGDIQYFGAGTRLSVL.

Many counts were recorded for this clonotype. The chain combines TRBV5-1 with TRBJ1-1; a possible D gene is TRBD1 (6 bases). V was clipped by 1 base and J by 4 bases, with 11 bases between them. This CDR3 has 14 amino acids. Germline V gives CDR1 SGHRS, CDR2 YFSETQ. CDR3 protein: CASSLLRGGTEAFF. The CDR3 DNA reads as TGCGCCAGCAGCTTGCTCAGGGGCGGCACTGAAGCTTTCTTT.

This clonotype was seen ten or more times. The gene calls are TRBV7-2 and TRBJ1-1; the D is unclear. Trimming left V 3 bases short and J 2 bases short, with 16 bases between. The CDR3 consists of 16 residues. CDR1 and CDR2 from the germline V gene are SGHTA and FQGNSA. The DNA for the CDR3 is TGTGCCAGCAGCTTGAACCCCAAGGCCACCAACACTGAAGCTTTCTTT. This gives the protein CASSLNPKATNTEAFF.

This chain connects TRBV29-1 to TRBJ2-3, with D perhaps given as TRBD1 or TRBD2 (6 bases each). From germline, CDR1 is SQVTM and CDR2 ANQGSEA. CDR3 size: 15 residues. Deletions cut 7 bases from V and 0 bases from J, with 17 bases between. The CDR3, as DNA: TGCAGCGCCGGAGGGACAAGCTCTAGCACAGATACGCAGTATTTT. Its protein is CSAGGTSSSTDTQYF.

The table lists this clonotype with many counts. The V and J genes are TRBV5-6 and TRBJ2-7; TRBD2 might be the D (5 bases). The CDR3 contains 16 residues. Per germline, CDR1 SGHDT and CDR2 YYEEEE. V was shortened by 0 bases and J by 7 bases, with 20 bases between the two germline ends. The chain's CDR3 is CASSLVMVEGIWEQYF. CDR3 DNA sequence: TGTGCCAGCAGCTTGGTGATGGTCGAGGGCATCTGGGAGCAGTACTTC.

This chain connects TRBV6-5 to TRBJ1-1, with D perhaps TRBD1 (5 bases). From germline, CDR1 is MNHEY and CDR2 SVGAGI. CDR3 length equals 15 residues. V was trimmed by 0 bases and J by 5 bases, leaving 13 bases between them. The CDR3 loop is CASSYSGGAGTEAFF. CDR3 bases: TGTGCCAGCAGTTACTCGGGCGGGGCCGGGACTGAAGCTTTCTTT.

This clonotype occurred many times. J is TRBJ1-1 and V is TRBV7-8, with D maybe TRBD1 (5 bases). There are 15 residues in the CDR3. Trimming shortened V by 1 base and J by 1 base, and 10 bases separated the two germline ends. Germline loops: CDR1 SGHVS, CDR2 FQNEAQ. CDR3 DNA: TGTGCCAGCAGCTTAGGCCAGGGAACGAACACTGAAGCTTTCTTT. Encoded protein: CASSLGQGTNTEAFF.

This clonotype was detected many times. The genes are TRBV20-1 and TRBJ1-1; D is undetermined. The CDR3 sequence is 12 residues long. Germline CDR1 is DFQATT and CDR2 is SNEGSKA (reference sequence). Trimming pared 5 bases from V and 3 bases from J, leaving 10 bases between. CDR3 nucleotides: TGCAGTGCTCGTAGCTCGGACACTGAAGCTTTCTTT. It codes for CSARSSDTEAFF.

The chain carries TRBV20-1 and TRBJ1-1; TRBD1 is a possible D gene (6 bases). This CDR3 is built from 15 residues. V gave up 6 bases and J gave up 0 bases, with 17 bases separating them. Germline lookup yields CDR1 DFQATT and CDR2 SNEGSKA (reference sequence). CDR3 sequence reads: CSAPGRRTVNTEAFF. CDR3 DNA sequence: TGCAGTGCCCCAGGGAGGCGGACAGTGAACACTGAAGCTTTCTTT.

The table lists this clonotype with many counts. CDR3 in DNA: TGCAGTGCTCCCCCGGACCCCACAGATACGCAGTATTTT. Its translation: CSAPPDPTDTQYF. This sequence joins TRBV20-1 and TRBJ2-3; unclear D gene. Between the trimmed V and J ends, which lost 5 bases and 2 bases, there was a span of 11 bases. Germline CDR1 reads DFQATT; CDR2 reads SNEGSKA (reference sequence). The CDR3 is 13 residues long.

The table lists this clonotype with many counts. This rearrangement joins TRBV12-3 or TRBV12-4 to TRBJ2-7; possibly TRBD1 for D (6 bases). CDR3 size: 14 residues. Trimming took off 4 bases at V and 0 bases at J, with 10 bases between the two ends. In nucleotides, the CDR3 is TGTGCCAGCAGTTCCGACAGGTTCTCCTACGAGCAGTACTTC. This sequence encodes CASSSDRFSYEQYF.